This T cell receptor beta chain was captured by sequencing in a study of blood T cell repertoires in COVID-19. The overall study: The analysed material was cDNA or gDNA that came from T cells, B-cell-depleted T cells, or PBMCs.

The repertoire was sequenced with immunoSEQ multiplex PCR; TCRdb's copy has only in-frame clones and lacks some. The repertoire includes about 180,000 clones, approximately 88% of them detected once, and 6% to 7% sits in the top ten. The ends were cut back, 4 bases at V and 4 bases at J, with 14 bases in the middle. CDR3 length equals 15 residues. CDR1 is SGHNT and CDR2 is YYREEE in the germline V gene (reference sequence). What was sequenced was peripheral blood. The V gene is TRBV5-4, the J gene TRBJ2-2, with D possibly matching TRBD1 (5 bases). The TCR originated in a woman between 40 and 50 years old with COVID-19, enrolled during active disease. The DNA of the CDR3 is TGTGCCAGCAGCCGCCCGGACACCCGCACCGGGGAGCTGTTTTTT. Its translation: CASSRPDTRTGELFF.